These 9 T cell receptor beta chains were all obtained from the same sample, sequenced in a study of blood T cell repertoires in COVID-19. The repertoire was sequenced with immunoSEQ multiplex PCR; TCRdb's copy has only in-frame clones and lacks some. The data contain around 290,000 clones, more than 70% of them seen just once; the ten biggest clones take up around 2%. The sequenced sample was PBMCs or T cells enriched from blood (not recorded which). The receptors stem from an older woman in a cohort exposed to, infected with or recovered from COVID-19 (not recorded which).

V and J are TRBV30 and TRBJ1-4; D unresolved. Germline values: CDR1 GTSNPN, CDR2 SVGIG (reference sequence). V was cut by 2 bases and J by 8 bases, with 21 bases left in between. The CDR3 totals 16 residues. The CDR3 loop reads CAWSRPGSGEREKLFF. The CDR3 nucleotides read TGTGCCTGGAGTCGCCCCGGGAGTGGGGAGAGGGAAAAACTGTTTTTT.

The V and J genes are TRBV24-1 and TRBJ1-2, with D perhaps matching TRBD1 (5 bases). Germline CDR1 KGHDR, CDR2 SFDVKD. The CDR3 extends over 12 amino acids. V lost 12 bases and J lost 5, with 15 bases in between. CDR3: CAASSGVYGYTF. Written as DNA, the CDR3 is TGTGCCGCTTCCTCGGGGGTATATGGCTACACCTTC.

The chain is built from TRBV27 and TRBJ1-2, with D possibly being TRBD1 (5 bases). V was clipped by 0 bases and J by 2 bases, with 13 bases between them. This CDR3 spans 16 amino acids. Germline V gene data show CDR1 as MNHEY and CDR2 as SMNVEV (reference sequence). The CDR3 region has the DNA TGTGCCAGCAGTTTATCCTTCGCAGGGCGGAACTATGGCTACACCTTC. Translating gives CASSLSFAGRNYGYTF.

This sequence joins TRBV11-3 and TRBJ2-1, with TRBD2 matching 9 bases. J lost 7 bases, V lost 0 bases, and 10 bases had no gene match. CDR1 SGHNT and CDR2 YENEEA come from the germline V gene. CDR3 length: 17 residues. CDR3 region: CASSLEGLGSGSNEQFF. CDR3 coding DNA: TGTGCCAGCAGCTTAGAGGGGCTCGGTAGCGGGAGTAATGAGCAGTTCTTC.

A single count supports this clone. This chain links TRBV6-5 with TRBJ1-4; 8 bases match TRBD1. Germline trimming cut 4 bases from V and 5 bases from J; bases unmatched to any gene: 6. The CDR3 extends over 15 amino acids. CDR1 is MNHEY, CDR2 SVGAGI, per germline. The CDR3 nucleotides are TGTGCCAGCAGTTCTCGCGGGACAGGAAATGAAAAACTGTTTTTT. Translated, it gives CASSSRGTGNEKLFF.

The chain couples TRBV5-1 to TRBJ2-3, with 7 bases matching TRBD2. Germline values: CDR1 SGHRS, CDR2 YFSETQ. The CDR3 is 16 amino acids. V lost 0 bases to trimming and J lost 2 bases; unmatched junction nucleotides: 6. CDR3 amino acids: CASSLAPGTNTDTQYF. The CDR3 region has the DNA TGCGCCAGCAGCTTGGCCCCCGGGACTAACACAGATACGCAGTATTTT.

The chain couples TRBV15 to TRBJ2-1; 8 bases fit TRBD2. Germline V CDR1 and CDR2: LNHNV, YYDKDF (reference sequence). The CDR3 consists of 15 residues. Losses at the gene ends were 3 bases for V and 2 bases for J; bases not matched to a gene: 3. CDR3 sequence reads: CATSSGSGAYNEQFF. CDR3 DNA: TGTGCCACCAGCAGCGGTAGCGGGGCCTACAATGAGCAGTTCTTC.

Only a few counts were recorded for this clone. The V gene is TRBV19, the J gene TRBJ1-5; D perhaps matches TRBD1 (5 bases). There are 16 residues in the CDR3. Germline V CDR1 and CDR2: LNHDA, SQIVND (reference sequence). V dropped 3 bases and J dropped 2 bases, with 14 bases sitting between them. The CDR3: CASSMMAGNRNQPQHF. In DNA form, the CDR3 reads TGTGCCAGTAGTATGATGGCAGGGAACCGCAATCAGCCCCAGCATTTT.

V is TRBV28 and J is TRBJ1-5, with TRBD1 as a possible D gene (6 bases). CDR1 MDHEN and CDR2 SYDVKM come from the germline V gene. The CDR3 totals 12 residues. With 10 bases removed from V and 7 bases from J, the gap between germline ends came to 14 bases. CDR3 in amino acids: CATQDSPQPQHF. DNA of the CDR3: TGTGCCACCCAGGACAGTCCCCAGCCCCAGCATTTT.